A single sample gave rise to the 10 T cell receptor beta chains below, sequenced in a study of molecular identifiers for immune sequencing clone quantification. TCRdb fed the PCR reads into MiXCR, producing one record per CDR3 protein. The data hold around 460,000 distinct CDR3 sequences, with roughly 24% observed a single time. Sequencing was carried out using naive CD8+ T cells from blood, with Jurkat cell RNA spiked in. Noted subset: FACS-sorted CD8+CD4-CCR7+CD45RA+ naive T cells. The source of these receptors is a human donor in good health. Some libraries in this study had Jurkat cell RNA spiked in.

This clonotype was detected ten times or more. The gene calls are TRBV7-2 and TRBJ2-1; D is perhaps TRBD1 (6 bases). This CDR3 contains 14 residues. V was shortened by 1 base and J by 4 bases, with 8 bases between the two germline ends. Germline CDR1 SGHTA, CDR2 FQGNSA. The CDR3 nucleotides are TGTGCCAGCAGCTTAGGAGGGACATACAATGAGCAGTTCTTC. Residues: CASSLGGTYNEQFF.

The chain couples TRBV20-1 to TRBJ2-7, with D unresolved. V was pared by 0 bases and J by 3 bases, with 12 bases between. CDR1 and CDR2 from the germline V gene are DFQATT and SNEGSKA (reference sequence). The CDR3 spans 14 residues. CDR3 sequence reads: CSARDYAEIYEQYF. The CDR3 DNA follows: TGCAGTGCTAGAGACTACGCGGAAATCTACGAGCAGTACTTC.

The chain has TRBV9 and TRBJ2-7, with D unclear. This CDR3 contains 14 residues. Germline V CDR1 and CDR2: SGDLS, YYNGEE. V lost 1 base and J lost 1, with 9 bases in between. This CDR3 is CASSVKVGSYEQYF. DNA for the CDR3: TGTGCCAGCAGCGTAAAGGTCGGGTCCTACGAGCAGTACTTC.

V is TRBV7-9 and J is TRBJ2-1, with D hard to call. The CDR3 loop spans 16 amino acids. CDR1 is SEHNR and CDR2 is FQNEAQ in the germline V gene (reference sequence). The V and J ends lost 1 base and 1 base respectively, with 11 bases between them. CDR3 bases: TGTGCCAGCAGCTTAGGATTCGGGCGATCCTACAATGAGCAGTTCTTC. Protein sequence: CASSLGFGRSYNEQFF.

The CDR3 DNA reads as TGTGCCAGTAGTATATGGGACGAGGGGCCCACTGAAGCTTTCTTT. This codes for CASSIWDEGPTEAFF. The chain recombines TRBV19 with TRBJ1-1, with a tentative D call TRBD1 (5 bases). The length of the CDR3 is 15 residues. The V and J ends lost 2 bases and 4 bases respectively, with 14 bases between them. Germline V gene sequence: CDR1 LNHDA, CDR2 SQIVND (reference sequence).

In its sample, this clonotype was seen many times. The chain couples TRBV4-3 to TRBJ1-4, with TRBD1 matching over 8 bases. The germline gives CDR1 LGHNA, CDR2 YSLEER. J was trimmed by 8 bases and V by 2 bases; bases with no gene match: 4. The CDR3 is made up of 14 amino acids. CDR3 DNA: TGCGCCAGCAGCCAATGGACAGGGTTGGAAAAACTGTTTTTT. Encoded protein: CASSQWTGLEKLFF.

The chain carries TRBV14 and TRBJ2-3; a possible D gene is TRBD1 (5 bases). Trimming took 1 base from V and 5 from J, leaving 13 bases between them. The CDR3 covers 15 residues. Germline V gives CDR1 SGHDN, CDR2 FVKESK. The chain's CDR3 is CASSQVAPGIDTQYF. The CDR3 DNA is TGTGCCAGCAGCCAAGTGGCACCAGGGATAGATACGCAGTATTTT. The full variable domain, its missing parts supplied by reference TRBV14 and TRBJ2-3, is EAGVTQFPSHSVIEKGQTVTLRCDPISGHDNLYWYRRVMGKEIKFLLHFVKESKQDESGMPNNRFLAERTGGTYSTLKVQPAELEDSGVYFCASSQVAPGIDTQYFGPGTRLTVL.

The CDR3 DNA reads as TGCAGTGCTAGTGGCCCGACTAGAATCTTACAAGAGACCCAGTACTTC. Translation gives CSASGPTRILQETQYF. The rearrangement links TRBV20-1 to TRBJ2-5, with TRBD2 as a possible D gene (6 bases). This CDR3 contains 16 residues. With 3 bases removed from V and 2 bases from J, the gap between germline ends came to 19 bases. Looked up from germline, CDR1 is DFQATT and CDR2 is SNEGSKA (reference sequence).

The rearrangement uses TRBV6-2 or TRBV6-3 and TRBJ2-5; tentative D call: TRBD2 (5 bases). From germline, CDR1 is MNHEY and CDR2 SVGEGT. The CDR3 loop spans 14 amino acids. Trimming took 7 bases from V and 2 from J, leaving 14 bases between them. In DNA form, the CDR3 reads TGTGCCAGCACCAAAGGAGGAGCACAAGAGACCCAGTACTTC. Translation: CASTKGGAQETQYF.

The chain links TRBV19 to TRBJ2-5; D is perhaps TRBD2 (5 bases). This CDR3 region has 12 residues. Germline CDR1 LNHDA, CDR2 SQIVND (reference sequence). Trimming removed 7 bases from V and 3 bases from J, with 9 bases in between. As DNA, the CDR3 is TGTGCCAGTACGGACGGGAAAGAGACCCAGTACTTC. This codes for CASTDGKETQYF.